This entry is about one T cell receptor (beta chain). As yet, its antigen is unknown. This sample stems from a study of cytomegalovirus exposure and HLA in healthy donors. The primer mix had 60 Vbeta and 13 Jbeta primers. Authors' processing steps: The authors later counted roughly 77 million unique TCR beta chains, 9.5 million to 13 million of them shared. The method was immunoSEQ multiplex PCR; TCRdb's version includes in-frame clones alone and lacks a portion of them. V, J and clone size reflect that table, while D and trimming were determined from the DNA. The repertoire has 150,000 or so clones, roughly four fifths of them found once; the top ten carry about 3.2%. Study conclusions and caveats: Later on, analysis showed that most CMV-associated TCR beta chains appeared to be HLA-restricted. In a later analysis, HLA-associated beta chains showed higher expansion and lower generation probabilities than comparable chains. According to an earlier analysis, most TCR beta V segments yielded productive rearrangements about 87% or about 30% of the time.

Per the germline V gene, CDR1 is KGHSH and CDR2 is LQKENI. The CDR3 runs 14 residues. Losses at the gene ends were 3 bases for V and 6 bases for J; bases not matched to a gene: 4. The sequencing sample was made of PBMCs. This receptor was identified in a young man in good health and CMV-seropositive. The chain is built from TRBV18 and TRBJ2-7, with 11 nucleotides matching TRBD1. Here the CDR3 DNA reads TGTGCCAGCTCACCGGGGACAGGGGGACGCGAGCAGTACTTC. Translated, it gives CASSPGTGGREQYF.